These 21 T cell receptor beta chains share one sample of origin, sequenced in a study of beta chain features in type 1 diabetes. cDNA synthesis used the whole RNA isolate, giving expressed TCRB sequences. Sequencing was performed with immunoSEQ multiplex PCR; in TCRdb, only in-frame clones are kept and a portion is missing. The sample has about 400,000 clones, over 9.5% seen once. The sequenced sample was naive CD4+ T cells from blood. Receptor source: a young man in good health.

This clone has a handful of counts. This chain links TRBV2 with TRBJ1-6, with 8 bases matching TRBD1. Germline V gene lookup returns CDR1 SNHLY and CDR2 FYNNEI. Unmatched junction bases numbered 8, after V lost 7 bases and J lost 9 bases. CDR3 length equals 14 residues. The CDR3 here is CASTRTGKGSPLHF. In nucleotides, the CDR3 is TGTGCCAGCACAAGGACAGGGAAGGGTTCACCCCTCCACTTT.

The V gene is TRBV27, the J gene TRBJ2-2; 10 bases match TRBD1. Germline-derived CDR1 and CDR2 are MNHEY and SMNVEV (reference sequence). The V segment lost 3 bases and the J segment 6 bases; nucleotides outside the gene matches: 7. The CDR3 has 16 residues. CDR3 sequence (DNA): TGTGCCAGCAGTTTCCTCGGACAGGGGGTCTCCGGGGAGCTGTTTTTT. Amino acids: CASSFLGQGVSGELFF.

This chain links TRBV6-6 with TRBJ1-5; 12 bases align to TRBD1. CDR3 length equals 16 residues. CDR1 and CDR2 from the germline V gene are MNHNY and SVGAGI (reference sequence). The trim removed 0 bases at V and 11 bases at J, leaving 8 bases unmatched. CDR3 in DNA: TGTGCCAGCAGTTACTCCACGGGACAGGGGGCTTCGTCCCAGCATTTT. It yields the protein CASSYSTGQGASSQHF.

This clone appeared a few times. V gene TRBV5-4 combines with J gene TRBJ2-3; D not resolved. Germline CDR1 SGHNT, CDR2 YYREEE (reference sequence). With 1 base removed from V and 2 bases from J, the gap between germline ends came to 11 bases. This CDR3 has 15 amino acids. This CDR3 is CASSLLVENTDTQYF. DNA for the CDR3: TGTGCCAGCAGCTTGTTGGTGGAGAACACAGATACGCAGTATTTT.

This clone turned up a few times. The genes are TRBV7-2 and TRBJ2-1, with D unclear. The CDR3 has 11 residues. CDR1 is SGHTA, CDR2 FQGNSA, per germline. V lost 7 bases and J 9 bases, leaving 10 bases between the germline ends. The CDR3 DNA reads TGTGCCAGCACCCCTTCTTTTGAGCAGTTCTTC. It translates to CASTPSFEQFF.

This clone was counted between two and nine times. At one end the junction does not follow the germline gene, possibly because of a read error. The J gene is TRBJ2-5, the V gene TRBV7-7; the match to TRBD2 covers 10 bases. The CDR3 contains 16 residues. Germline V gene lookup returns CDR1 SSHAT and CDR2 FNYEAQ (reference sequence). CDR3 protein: CASSRAGLAVQETQYF. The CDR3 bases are TGTGCTAGCAGCCGGGCTGGACTAGCGGTTCAAGAGACCCAGTACTTC.

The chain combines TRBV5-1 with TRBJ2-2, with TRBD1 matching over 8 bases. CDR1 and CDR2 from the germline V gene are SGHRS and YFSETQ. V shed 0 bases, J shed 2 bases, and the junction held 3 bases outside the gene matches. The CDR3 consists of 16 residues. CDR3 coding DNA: TGCGCCAGCAGCTTGGGGACAGGGACAAACACCGGGGAGCTGTTTTTT. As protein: CASSLGTGTNTGELFF.

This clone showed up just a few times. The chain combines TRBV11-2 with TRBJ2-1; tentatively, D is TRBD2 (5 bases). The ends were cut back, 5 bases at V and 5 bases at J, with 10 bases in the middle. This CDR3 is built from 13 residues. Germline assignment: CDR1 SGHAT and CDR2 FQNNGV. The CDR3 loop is CASSPTGNNEQFF. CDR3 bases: TGTGCCAGCAGCCCCACGGGAAACAATGAGCAGTTCTTC.

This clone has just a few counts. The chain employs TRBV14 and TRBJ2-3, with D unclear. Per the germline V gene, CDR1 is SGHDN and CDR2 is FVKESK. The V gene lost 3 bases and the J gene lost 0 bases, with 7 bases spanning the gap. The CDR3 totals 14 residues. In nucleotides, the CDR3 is TGTGCCAGCAGCCACGTGCGTAGCACAGATACGCAGTATTTT. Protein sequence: CASSHVRSTDTQYF.

This CDR3 reads CASSYQGWDEQYF. CDR3 nucleotides: TGTGCCAGCAGTTACCAGGGCTGGGACGAGCAGTACTTC. The chain employs TRBV6-5 and TRBJ2-7; maybe TRBD1 (5 bases). Germline lookup yields CDR1 MNHEY and CDR2 SVGAGI. Trimming left V 2 bases short and J 5 bases short, with 10 bases between. The CDR3 contains 13 residues.

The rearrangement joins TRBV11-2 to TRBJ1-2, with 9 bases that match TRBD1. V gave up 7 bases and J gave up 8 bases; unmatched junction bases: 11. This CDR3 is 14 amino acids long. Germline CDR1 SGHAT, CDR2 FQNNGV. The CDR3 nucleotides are TGTGCCAGCAACCCAATCGGGACAGGGAACGGCTACACCTTC. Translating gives CASNPIGTGNGYTF.

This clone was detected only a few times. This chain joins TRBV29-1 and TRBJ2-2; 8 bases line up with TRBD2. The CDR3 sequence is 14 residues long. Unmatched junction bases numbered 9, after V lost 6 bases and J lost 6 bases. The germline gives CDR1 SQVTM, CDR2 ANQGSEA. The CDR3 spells CSVGRGAESGELFF. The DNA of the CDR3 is TGCAGCGTAGGGCGGGGGGCGGAATCCGGGGAGCTGTTTTTT.

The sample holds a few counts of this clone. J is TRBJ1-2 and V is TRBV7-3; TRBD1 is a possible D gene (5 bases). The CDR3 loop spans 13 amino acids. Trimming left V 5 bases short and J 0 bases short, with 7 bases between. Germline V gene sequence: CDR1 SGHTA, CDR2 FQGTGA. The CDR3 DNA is TGTGCCAGCAGCGCACAGGCTAACTATGGCTACACCTTC. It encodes CASSAQANYGYTF.

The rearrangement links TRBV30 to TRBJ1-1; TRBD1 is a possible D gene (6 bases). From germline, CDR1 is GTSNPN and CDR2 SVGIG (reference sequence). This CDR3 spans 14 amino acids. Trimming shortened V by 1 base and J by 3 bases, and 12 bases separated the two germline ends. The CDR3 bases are TGTGCCTGGAGTGGGGGAGGGGGGTACACTGAAGCTTTCTTT. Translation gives CAWSGGGGYTEAFF.

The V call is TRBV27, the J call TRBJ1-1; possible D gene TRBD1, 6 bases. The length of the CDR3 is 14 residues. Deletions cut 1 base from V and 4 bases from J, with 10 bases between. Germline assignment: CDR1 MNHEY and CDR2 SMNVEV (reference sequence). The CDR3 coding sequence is TGTGCCAGCAGTTTATACAGGGCGGGCACTGAAGCTTTCTTT. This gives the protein CASSLYRAGTEAFF.

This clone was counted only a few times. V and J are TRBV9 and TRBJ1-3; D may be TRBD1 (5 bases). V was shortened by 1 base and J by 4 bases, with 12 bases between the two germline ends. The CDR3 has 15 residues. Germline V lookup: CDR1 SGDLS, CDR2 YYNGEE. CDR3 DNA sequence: TGTGCCAGCAGCGTATTCGGGGGTAGCGGAAACACCATATATTTT. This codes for CASSVFGGSGNTIYF.

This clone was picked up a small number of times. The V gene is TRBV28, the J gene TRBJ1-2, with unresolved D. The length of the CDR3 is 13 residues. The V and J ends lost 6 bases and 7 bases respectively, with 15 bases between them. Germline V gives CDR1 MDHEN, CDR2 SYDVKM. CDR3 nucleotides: TGTGCCAGCAGCGCGACACTCCTGCGTGGCTACACCTTC. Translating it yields CASSATLLRGYTF.

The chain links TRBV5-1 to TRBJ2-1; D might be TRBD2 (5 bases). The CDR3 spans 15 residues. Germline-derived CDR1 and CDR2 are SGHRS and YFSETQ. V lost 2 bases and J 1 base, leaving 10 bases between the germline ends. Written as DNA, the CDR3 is TGCGCCAGCAGCTTTAGCGACCAGTCCTACAATGAGCAGTTCTTC. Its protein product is CASSFSDQSYNEQFF.

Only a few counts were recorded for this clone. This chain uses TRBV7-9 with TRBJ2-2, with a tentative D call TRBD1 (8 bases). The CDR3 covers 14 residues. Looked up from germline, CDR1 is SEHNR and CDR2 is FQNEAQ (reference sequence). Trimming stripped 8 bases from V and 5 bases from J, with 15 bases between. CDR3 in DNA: TGTGCCAGCGGACTAGACAGGGGAACCGGGGAGCTGTTTTTT. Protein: CASGLDRGTGELFF.

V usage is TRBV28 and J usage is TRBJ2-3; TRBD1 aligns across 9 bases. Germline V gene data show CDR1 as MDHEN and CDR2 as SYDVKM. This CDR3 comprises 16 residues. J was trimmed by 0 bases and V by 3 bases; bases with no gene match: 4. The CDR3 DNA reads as TGTGCCAGCAGTTTTGACAGGGGGGGTAGCACAGATACGCAGTATTTT. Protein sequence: CASSFDRGGSTDTQYF.

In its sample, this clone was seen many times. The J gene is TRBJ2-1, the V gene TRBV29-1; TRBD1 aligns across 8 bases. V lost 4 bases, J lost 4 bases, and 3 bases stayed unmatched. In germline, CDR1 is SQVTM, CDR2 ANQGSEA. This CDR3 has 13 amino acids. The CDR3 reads CSVGQGFYNEQFF. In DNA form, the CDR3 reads TGCAGCGTTGGACAGGGGTTTTACAATGAGCAGTTCTTC.